The text below deals with one T cell receptor beta chain. Its antigen is as yet unknown. The data are from a study of long-term antiretroviral therapy in people with HIV. Whole-study findings and limits: Blood, drawn from about 2004 to 2017, may reflect older ART regimens. Data on ART adherence, viral resistance or therapy changes were unavailable. After ART, diversity increased yet remained lower than transplant donor controls. Comparison with controls showed narrower CDR3 length ranges in HIV repertoires.

The germline V and J ends were trimmed by 6 bases and 3 bases, with 15 bases remaining between them. The CDR3 runs 14 residues. CDR1 LGHNT and CDR2 FRNRAP come from the germline V gene. Running of the v3.0 immunoSEQ assay took place at survey level. The repertoire was sequenced with immunoSEQ multiplex PCR; TCRdb's copy has only in-frame clones and lacks some. The sample includes 31,000 or so clones, 90% to 97% seen only once; the top ten take about 2.2%. V and J are TRBV12-5 and TRBJ2-7; perhaps TRBD1 as D (5 bases). Sequenced here: unsorted PBMCs, sampled 6.5 to 6.6 years after starting antiretroviral therapy. The source of this sequence is a man aged 25 to 45 with HIV. The CDR3 loop is CASGPAGQFYEQYF. CDR3 in DNA: TGTGCTAGTGGCCCGGCAGGGCAGTTCTACGAGCAGTACTTC. The complete variable domain, with remaining parts taken from reference TRBV12-5 and TRBJ2-7, reads DARVTQTPRHKVTEMGQEVTMRCQPILGHNTVFWYRQTMMQGLELLAYFRNRAPLDDSGMPKDRFSAEMPDATLATLKIQPSEPRDSAVYFCASGPAGQFYEQYFGPGTRLTVT.